This T cell receptor beta chain derives from a study of blood T cell repertoires in COVID-19. Study summary: T cells, B-cell-depleted T cells, or PBMCs provided the cDNA or gDNA that served as material.

As processed by the authors: It was from reference gene primer amplification that nucleated cell counts were estimated. TCRdb's copy holds only in-frame clones and misses some; the assay was immunoSEQ multiplex PCR. Clone size and the V and J calls come from that table; the DNA yielded D and trimming. The sample contains nearly 400,000 clones, about nine tenths of which appear only once. Adults between about 18 and 89 years of age took part from 20 to 25 US areas. The sequencing input was PBMCs or T cells enriched from blood (not recorded which). This TCR was sampled from a woman between 25 and 40 years old who had recovered from COVID-19.

The CDR3 region is CASRPGMVDEQFF. Here the CDR3 DNA reads TGTGCCAGCAGGCCGGGAATGGTCGATGAGCAGTTCTTC. The genes are TRBV7-9 and TRBJ2-1; D may be TRBD2 (5 bases). CDR1 SEHNR and CDR2 FQNEAQ come from the germline V gene (reference sequence). The CDR3 covers 13 residues. V was trimmed by 6 bases and J by 8 bases, leaving 14 bases between them.